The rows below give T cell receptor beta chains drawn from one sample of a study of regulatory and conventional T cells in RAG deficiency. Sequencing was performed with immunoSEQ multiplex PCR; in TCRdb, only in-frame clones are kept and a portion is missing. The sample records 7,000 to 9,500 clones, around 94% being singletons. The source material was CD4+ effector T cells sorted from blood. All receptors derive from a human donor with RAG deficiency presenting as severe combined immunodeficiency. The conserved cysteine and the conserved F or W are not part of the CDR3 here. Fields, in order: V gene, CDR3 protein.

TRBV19 ASSSPGQETSYEQY
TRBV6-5 ASTPNGDTQY
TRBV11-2 ASSLGGAGGRNIQY
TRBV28 ASRGRRDTDTQY
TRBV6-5 ASSRQGLGEQY
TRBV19 ASGQKETQY
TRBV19 ASRTGGSYNEQF
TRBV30 AWSVWGSGPYEQY
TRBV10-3 ATKRLYGVDEQY
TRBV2 ASSQGGSYQPQH
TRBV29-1 SVEKVGGGSDEQY
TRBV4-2 ASSQVPGNTGELF
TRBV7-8 ASSLGLLNTEAF
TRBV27 ASSLFRGAQPQH
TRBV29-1 SVEGASGYT
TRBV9 ASSVDRGNIQY
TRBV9 ASSVLSTDTQY
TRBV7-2 ASSFAGSGQPQH
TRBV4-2 ASSLLQQGYNEQF
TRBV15 ATSGRSIETQY
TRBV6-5 ASSYRGAGYGYT
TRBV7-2 ASSLRGRDSGMYTQY
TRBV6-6 ASRPGSTVYEQY
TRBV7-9 ASSLAGSGYT
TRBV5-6 ASSSTWTGRHQY
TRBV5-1 ASSRGQQETQY
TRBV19 ASSRTGRQETQY
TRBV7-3 ASSLNSGSYGYT
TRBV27 ASSAQETQY
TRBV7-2 ASSLVRGVRDEQF
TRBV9 ASSASRTEVTEAF
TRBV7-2 ASSFDPRAGELF
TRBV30 AWSVRENNTEAF
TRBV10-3 AISGQGNNEQF
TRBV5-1 ASSLGNTGELF
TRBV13 ASSPLQGFTDTQY
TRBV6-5 ASSYARGTGEQY
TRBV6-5 ASSWGGRDTQY
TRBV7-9 ASSLDSPSTDTQY
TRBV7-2 ASRPEGPSGQY
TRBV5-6 ASRLYDRLETQY
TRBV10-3 AIRIWTGGSTDTQY
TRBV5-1 ASSWDRGGEKLF
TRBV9 ASSVDQGDQY
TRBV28 ASSFDTNTEAF
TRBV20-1 SARDRETQY